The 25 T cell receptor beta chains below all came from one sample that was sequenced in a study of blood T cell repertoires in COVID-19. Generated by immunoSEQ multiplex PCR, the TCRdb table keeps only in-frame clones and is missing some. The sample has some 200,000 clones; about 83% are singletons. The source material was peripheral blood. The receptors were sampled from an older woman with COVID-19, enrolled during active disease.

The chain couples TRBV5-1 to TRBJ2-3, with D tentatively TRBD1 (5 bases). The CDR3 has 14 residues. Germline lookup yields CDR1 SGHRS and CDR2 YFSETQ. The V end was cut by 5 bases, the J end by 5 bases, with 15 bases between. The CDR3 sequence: CASRDSVSGDTQYF. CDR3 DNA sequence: TGCGCCAGCAGAGACAGCGTTAGTGGAGATACGCAGTATTTT.

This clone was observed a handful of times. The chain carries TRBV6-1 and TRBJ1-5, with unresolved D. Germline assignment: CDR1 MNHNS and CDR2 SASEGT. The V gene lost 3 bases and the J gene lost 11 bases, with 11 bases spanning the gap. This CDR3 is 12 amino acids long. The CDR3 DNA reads TGTGCCAGCAGTGATCCCGGGAGGTCCCAGCATTTT. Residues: CASSDPGRSQHF.

CDR3 sequence reads: CASSRSGAGVLGETQYF. DNA of the CDR3: TGCGCCAGCAGCCGATCAGGGGCGGGGGTTTTAGGGGAGACCCAGTACTTC. The chain uses TRBV5-1 and TRBJ2-5, with D possibly being TRBD2 (7 bases). Germline V gene lookup returns CDR1 SGHRS and CDR2 YFSETQ. The CDR3 contains 17 residues. V lost 4 bases and J lost 5, with 24 bases in between.

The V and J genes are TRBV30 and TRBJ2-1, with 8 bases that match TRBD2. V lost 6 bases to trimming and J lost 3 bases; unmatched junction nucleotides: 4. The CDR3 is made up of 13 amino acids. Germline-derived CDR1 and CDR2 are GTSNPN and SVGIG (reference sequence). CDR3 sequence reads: CACKRELYNEQFF. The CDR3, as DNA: TGTGCCTGTAAGCGGGAGCTCTACAATGAGCAGTTCTTC.

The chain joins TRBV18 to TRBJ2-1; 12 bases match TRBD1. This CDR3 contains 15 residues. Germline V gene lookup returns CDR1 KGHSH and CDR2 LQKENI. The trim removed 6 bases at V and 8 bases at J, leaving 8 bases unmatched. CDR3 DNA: TGTGCCAGCTCGCCCGGGACAGGGGGCTTCGATGAGCAGTTCTTC. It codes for CASSPGTGGFDEQFF.

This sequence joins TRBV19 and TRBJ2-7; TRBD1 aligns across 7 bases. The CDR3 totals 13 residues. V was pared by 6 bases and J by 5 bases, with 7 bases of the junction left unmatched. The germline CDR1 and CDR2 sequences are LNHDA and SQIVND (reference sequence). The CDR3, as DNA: TGTGCCAGTAGGGAAAGGGGGCGCGACGAGCAGTACTTC. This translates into CASRERGRDEQYF.

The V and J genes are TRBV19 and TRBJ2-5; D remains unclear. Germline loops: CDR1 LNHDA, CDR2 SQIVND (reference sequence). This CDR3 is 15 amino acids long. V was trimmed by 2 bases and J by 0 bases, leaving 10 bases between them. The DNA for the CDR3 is TGTGCCAGTAGTATAAGGAACGGGTACCAAGAGACCCAGTACTTC. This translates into CASSIRNGYQETQYF.

CDR3 DNA sequence: TGTGCCAGTGCCGGTTCGACATCCTCGGGCAATCAGCCCCAGCATTTT. Translated: CASAGSTSSGNQPQHF. The chain employs TRBV2 and TRBJ1-5; D remains unclear. Germline V gene lookup returns CDR1 SNHLY and CDR2 FYNNEI. Trimming took off 9 bases at V and 2 bases at J, with 20 bases between the two ends. This CDR3 is built from 16 residues.

The CDR3, as DNA: TGTGCCAGCAGTGCCAGGACAGGGGAAGGCGGCTACACCTTC. This codes for CASSARTGEGGYTF. V usage is TRBV6-4 and J usage is TRBJ1-2; 9 positions match TRBD1. CDR1 and CDR2 from the germline V gene are MRHNA and SNTAGT. CDR3 length: 14 residues. Trimming took 4 bases from V and 8 from J; bases not matched to a gene: 8.

CDR3 loop: CASSFGQGGETQYF. In nucleotides, the CDR3 is TGTGCCAGCAGCTTTGGTCAGGGCGGAGAGACCCAGTACTTC. The J gene is TRBJ2-5, the V gene TRBV5-4, with TRBD1 as a possible D gene (5 bases). CDR1 is SGHNT and CDR2 is YYREEE in the germline V gene (reference sequence). This CDR3 comprises 14 residues. Trimming stripped 2 bases from V and 4 bases from J, with 12 bases between.

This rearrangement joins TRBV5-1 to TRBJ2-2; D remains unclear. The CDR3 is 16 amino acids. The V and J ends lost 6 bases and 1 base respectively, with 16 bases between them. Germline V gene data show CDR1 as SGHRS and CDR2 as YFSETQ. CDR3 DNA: TGCGCCAGCACCGCACAAACGGAGTTGAACACCGGGGAGCTGTTTTTT. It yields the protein CASTAQTELNTGELFF.

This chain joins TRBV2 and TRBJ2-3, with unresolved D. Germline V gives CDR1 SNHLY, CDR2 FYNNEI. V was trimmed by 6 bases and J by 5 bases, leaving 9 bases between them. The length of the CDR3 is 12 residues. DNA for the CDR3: TGTGCCAGCAGCGGTTCGGGAGATACGCAGTATTTT. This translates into CASSGSGDTQYF. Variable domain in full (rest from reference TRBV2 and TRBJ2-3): EPEVTQTPSHQVTQMGQEVILRCVPISNHLYFYWYRQILGQKVEFLVSFYNNEISEKSEIFDDQFSVERPDGSNFTLKIRSTKLEDSAMYFCASSGSGDTQYFGPGTRLTVL.

The CDR3 DNA follows: TGTGCCAGCAGTTACCGTTCCTACGAGCAGTACTTC. This encodes CASSYRSYEQYF. J is TRBJ2-7 and V is TRBV6-2 or TRBV6-3, with D uncertain. V gave up 2 bases and J gave up 1 base, with 3 bases separating them. This CDR3 is 12 amino acids long. Germline-derived CDR1 and CDR2 are MNHEY and SVGEGT.

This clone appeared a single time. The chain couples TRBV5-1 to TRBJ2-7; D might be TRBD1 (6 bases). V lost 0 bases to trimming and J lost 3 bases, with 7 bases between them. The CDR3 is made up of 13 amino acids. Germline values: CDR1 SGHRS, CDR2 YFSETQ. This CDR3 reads CASSLEGDYEQYF. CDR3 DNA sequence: TGCGCCAGCAGCTTGGAGGGGGACTACGAGCAGTACTTC.

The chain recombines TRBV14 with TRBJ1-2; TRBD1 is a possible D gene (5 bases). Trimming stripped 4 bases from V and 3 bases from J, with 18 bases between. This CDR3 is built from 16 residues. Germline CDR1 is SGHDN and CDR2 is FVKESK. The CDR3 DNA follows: TGTGCCAGCAGCCGCCAACAGCATTTAGGGGACTATGGCTACACCTTC. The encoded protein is CASSRQQHLGDYGYTF.

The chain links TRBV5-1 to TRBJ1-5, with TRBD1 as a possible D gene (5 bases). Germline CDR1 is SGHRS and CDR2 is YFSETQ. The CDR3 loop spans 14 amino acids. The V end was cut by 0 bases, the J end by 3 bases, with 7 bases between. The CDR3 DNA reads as TGCGCCAGCAGCTTGGAGGGGCCCAATCAGCCCCAGCATTTT. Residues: CASSLEGPNQPQHF.

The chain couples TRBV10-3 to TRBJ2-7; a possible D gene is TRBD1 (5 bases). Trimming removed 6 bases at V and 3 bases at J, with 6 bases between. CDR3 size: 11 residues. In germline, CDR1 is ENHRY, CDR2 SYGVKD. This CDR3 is CAIRDIYEQYF. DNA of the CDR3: TGTGCCATCAGGGACATCTACGAGCAGTACTTC.

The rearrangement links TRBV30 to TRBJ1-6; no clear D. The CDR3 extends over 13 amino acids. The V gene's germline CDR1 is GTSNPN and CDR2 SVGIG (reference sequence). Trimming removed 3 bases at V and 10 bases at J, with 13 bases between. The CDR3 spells CAWRQSQRSPLHF. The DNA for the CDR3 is TGTGCCTGGAGACAGTCCCAACGGTCACCCCTCCACTTT.

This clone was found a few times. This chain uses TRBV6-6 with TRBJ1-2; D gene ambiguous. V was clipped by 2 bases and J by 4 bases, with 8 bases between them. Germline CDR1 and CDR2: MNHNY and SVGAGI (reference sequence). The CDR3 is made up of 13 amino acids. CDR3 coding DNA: TGTGCCAGCAGTTACCGGGAGGGCTATGGCTACACCTTC. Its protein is CASSYREGYGYTF.

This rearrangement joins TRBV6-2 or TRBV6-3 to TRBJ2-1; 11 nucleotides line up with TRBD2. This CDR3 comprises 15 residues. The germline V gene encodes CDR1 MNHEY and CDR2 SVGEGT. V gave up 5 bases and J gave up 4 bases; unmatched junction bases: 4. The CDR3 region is CASSPGLAEYNEQFF. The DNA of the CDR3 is TGTGCCAGCAGTCCGGGACTAGCGGAATACAATGAGCAGTTCTTC.

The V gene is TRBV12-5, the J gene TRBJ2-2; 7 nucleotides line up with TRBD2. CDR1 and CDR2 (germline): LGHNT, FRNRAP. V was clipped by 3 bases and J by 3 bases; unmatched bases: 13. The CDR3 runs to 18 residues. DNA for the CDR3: TGTGCTAGTGGTTTCGCCGTGGGGGGGATGGTATACACCGGGGAGCTGTTTTTT. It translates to CASGFAVGGMVYTGELFF.

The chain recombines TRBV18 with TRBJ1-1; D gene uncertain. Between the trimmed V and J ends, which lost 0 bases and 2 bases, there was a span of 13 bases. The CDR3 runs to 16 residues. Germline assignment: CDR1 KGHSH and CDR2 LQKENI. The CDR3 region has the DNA TGTGCCAGCTCACCACCGAACGGAGGGTTAAACACTGAAGCTTTCTTT. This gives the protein CASSPPNGGLNTEAFF.

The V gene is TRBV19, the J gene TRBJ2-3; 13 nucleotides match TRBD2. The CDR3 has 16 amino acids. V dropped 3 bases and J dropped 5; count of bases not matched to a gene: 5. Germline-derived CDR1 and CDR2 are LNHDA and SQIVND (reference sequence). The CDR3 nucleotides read TGTGCCAGTAGTATCGGGACTAGCGGGAATGAAGATACGCAGTATTTT. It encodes CASSIGTSGNEDTQYF. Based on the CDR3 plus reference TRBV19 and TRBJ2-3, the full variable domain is DGGITQSPKYLFRKEGQNVTLSCEQNLNHDAMYWYRQDPGQGLRLIYYSQIVNDFQKGDIAEGYSVSREKKESFPLTVTSAQKNPTAFYLCASSIGTSGNEDTQYFGPGTRLTVL.

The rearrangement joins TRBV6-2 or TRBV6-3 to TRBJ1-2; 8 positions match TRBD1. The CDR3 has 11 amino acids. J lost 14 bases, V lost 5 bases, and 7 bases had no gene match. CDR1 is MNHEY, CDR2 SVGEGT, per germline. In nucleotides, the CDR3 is TGTGCCAGCAGTGACGGACAGGGCAGTACCTTC. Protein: CASSDGQGSTF.

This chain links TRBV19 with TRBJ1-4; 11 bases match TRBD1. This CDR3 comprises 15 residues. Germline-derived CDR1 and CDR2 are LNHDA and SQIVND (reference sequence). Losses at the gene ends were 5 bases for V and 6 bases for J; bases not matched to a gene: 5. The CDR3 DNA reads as TGTGCCAGTAGTCTTTGGACAGGGGGCGATGAAAAACTGTTTTTT. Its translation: CASSLWTGGDEKLFF.